The clone carrying this TCR beta chain came up many times. The sample originates from a study of spatial heterogeneity in lung cancer. From the 5' RACE reads, TCRdb called clonotypes with MiXCR, one entry per CDR3 protein. Among tens of thousands of distinct CDR3 sequences, roughly 15% were seen once, and the ten largest hold 50% to 65%. V was shortened by 9 bases and J by 5 bases, with 17 bases between the two germline ends. The CDR3 extends over 14 amino acids. Germline V gives CDR1 ENHRY, CDR2 SYGVKD. The time point was: sample taken at primary tumor resection. Whole RNA obtained from tumor, nontumor lung or frozen PBMC underwent sequencing without sorting.

Specimen: PBMCs, collected at surgery. This TCR was sampled from a male donor with early-stage non-small cell lung cancer. The J gene is TRBJ2-1, the V gene TRBV10-3, with a weak D call TRBD2 (6 bases). CDR3 nucleotide sequence: TGTGCCATTAACGCGGAGGGCCGTAACAATGAGCAGTTCTTC. Protein sequence: CAINAEGRNNEQFF.